A selection of T cell receptor beta chains follows, all from one sample in a study of vaccination and CD4 T cells after COVID-19. TCRdb reanalysed the PCR reads using MiXCR and keeps one entry per CDR3 protein. Of around 5,000 distinct CDR3 sequences in the sample, about two fifths are singletons; the top ten hold under 14%. For these TCRs, the target antigens are not known. Sample: CD4+ T cells from blood, cultured in vitro. The receptor source for this set is a human donor who had recovered from COVID-19. Each CDR3 is given with its conserved first and last residue. Each record gives: V gene, J gene, D gene, clone size, CDR3 DNA, CDR3 protein. The D gene is left open where the match is weak. Clone size is shown for a subset of rows, as once, few, many or a class of expanded clone.

TRBV20-1	TRBJ2-7	NA	few	TGCAGTGCTAAGGCAGGGGCGCGCTACGAGCAGTACTTC	CSAKAGARYEQYF
TRBV7-2	TRBJ2-7	TRBD1	NA	TGTGCCAGCAGGTTACAGGGGTTATCGGACTACGAGCAGTACTTC	CASRLQGLSDYEQYF
TRBV6-1	TRBJ1-2	TRBD1	NA	TGTGCCAGCAGTGTCGAGAGCAGGGGGTATGGCTACACCTTC	CASSVESRGYGYTF
TRBV20-1	TRBJ2-5	NA	NA	TGCAGTGCTAGAGATTCGAGAGGGAGAGAGACCCAGTACTTC	CSARDSRGRETQYF
TRBV7-9	TRBJ1-2	NA	few	TGTGCCAGCAGCTTAGGTTTTAGGCGTGGCTACACCTTC	CASSLGFRRGYTF
TRBV7-9	TRBJ2-7	TRBD1	few	TGTGCCAGCTCCGGACAGGGCTACTCCTACGAGCAGTACTTC	CASSGQGYSYEQYF
TRBV20-1	TRBJ2-5	NA	medium-sized	TGCAGTGCTGGATGGCTCCAAGAGACCCAGTACTTC	CSAGWLQETQYF
TRBV20-1	TRBJ1-1	TRBD1	NA	TGCAGTGCTACTTCTACAGGGGCTGCCACTGAAGCTTTCTTT	CSATSTGAATEAFF
TRBV20-1	TRBJ2-7	NA	NA	TGCAGTGCTAGAGGCAGAACCTACGAGCAGTACTTC	CSARGRTYEQYF
TRBV28	TRBJ1-1	NA	NA	TGTGCCAGTGCAGCGAACACTGAAGCTTTCTTT	CASAANTEAFF
TRBV7-9	TRBJ2-7	TRBD2	NA	TGTGCCAGCAACATAGCGGGGGGGCCCTACGAGCAGTACTTC	CASNIAGGPYEQYF
TRBV20-1	TRBJ1-1	NA	few	TGCAGTGCTAGTGACCCGACTGAAGCTTTCTTT	CSASDPTEAFF
TRBV20-1	TRBJ2-3	NA	NA	TGCAGTGCCCCGGACGGATACACAGATACGCAGTATTTT	CSAPDGYTDTQYF
TRBV7-6	TRBJ2-5	NA	few	TGTGCCAGCAGCTTAGGGACTGCGGAGACCCAGTACTTC	CASSLGTAETQYF
TRBV28	TRBJ2-7	NA	NA	TGTGCCAGCACCAGTTCCGATTACTCCTACGAGCAGTACTTC	CASTSSDYSYEQYF
TRBV28	TRBJ2-5	TRBD1	NA	TGTGCCAGCAGCTCCACGGGACAGGGGGTGGAGACCCAGTACTTC	CASSSTGQGVETQYF
TRBV10-3	TRBJ1-1	NA	NA	TGTGCCATCAGTGCCAGGTCCGAAGAGGAAATCTTT	CAISARSEEEIF
TRBV20-1	TRBJ2-5	NA	NA	TGCAGTGCTCCCGGACAGCAAGAGACCCAGTACTTC	CSAPGQQETQYF
TRBV6-5	TRBJ2-5	NA	few	TGTGCCAGCAGTTACTCGTGGGAAAGGGAGACCCAGTACTTC	CASSYSWERETQYF
TRBV28	TRBJ1-5	NA	NA	TGTGCCGGTAACAGGGTCTCCAATCAGCCCCAGCATTTT	CAGNRVSNQPQHF